This record looks at one T cell receptor beta chain sequence and its context. The CDR3 has 14 amino acids. After removal of 2 bases from V and 8 bases from J, the junction contained 4 bases not matched to a gene. The germline CDR1 and CDR2 sequences are LGHNT and FRNRAP. These data belong to a study of shared clonotypes between healthy human individuals. Profiled with immunoSEQ multiplex PCR; TCRdb holds only in-frame clones, not every one. The sample records about 480,000 clones, less than 85% being singletons. Each donor was a Caucasian adult residing in Nashville, Tennessee. The source of this sequence is a woman in her 40s in good health. Some clones in this sample may be carry-over from other donors' samples. Sequenced input: PBMCs. The rearrangement links TRBV12-5 to TRBJ2-1; 9 nucleotides agree with TRBD1. The CDR3 DNA follows: TGTGCTAGTGGTTTGACACGGACAGGGGATGAGCAGTTCTTC. It encodes CASGLTRTGDEQFF.